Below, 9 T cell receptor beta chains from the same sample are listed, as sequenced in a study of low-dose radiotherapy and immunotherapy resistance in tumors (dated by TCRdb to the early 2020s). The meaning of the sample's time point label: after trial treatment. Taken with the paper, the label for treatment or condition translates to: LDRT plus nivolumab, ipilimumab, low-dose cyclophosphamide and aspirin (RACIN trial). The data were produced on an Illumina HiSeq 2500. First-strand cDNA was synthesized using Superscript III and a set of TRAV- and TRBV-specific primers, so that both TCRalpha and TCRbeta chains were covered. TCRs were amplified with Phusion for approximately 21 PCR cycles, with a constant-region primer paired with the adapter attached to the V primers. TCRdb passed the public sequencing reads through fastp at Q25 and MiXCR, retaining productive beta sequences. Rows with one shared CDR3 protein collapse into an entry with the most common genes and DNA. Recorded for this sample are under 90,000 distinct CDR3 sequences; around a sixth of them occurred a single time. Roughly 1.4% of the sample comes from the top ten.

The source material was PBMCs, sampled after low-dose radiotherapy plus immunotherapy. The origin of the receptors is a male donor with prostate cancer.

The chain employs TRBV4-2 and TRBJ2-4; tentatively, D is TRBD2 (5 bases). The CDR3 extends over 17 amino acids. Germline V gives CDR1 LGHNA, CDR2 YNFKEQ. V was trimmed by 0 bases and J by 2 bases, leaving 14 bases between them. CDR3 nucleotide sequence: TGTGCCAGCAGCCAAGATCCCGGCAGAGGGACCAAAAACATTCAGTACTTC. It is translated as CASSQDPGRGTKNIQYF.

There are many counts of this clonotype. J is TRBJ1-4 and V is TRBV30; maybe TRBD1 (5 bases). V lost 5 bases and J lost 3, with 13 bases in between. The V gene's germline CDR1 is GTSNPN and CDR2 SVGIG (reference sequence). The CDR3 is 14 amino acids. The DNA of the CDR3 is TGTGCCTGGGCGGGGCAGGCAGCTAATGAAAAACTGTTTTTT. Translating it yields CAWAGQAANEKLFF.

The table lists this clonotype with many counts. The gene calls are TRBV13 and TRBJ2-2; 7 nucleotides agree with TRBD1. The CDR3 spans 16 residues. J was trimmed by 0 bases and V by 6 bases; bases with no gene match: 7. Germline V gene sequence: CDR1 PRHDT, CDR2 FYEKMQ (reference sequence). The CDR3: CASSRQGVANTGELFF. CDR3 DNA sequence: TGTGCCAGCAGTCGGCAGGGGGTCGCGAACACCGGGGAGCTGTTTTTT.

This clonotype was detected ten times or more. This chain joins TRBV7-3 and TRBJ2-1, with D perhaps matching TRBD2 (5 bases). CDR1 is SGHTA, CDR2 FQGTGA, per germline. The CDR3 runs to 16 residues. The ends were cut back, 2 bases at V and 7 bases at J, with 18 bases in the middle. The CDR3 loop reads CASSLEGSVTVNEQFF. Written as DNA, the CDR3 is TGTGCCAGCAGCTTAGAGGGTAGCGTAACTGTTAATGAGCAGTTCTTC. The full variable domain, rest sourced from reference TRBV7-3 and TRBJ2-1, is GAGVSQTPSNKVTEKGKYVELRCDPISGHTALYWYRQSLGQGPEFLIYFQGTGAADDSGLPNDRFFAVRPEGSVSTLKIQRTERGDSAVYLCASSLEGSVTVNEQFFGPGTRLTVL.

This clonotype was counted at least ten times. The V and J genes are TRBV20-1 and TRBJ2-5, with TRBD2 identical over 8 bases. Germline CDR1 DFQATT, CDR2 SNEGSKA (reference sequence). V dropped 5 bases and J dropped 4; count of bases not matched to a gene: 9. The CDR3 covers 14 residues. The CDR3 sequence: CSAPAGLVGETQYF. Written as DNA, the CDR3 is TGCAGTGCTCCGGCGGGACTAGTCGGAGAGACCCAGTACTTC.

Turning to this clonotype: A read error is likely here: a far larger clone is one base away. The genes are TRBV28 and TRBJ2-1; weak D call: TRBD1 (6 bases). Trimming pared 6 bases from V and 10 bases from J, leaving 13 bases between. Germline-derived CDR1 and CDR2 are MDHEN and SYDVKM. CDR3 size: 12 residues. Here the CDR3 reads CASSQGNYEQFF. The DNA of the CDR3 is TGTGCCAGCAGCCAGGGGAACTACGAGCAGTTCTTC.

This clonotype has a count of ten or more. Written as DNA, the CDR3 is TGCAGCGTTTCCCCGGGAGGGGCCGGGGAGCTGTTTTTT. Amino acid sequence: CSVSPGGAGELFF. The gene calls are TRBV29-1 and TRBJ2-2; 8 nucleotides match TRBD2. The germline V gene has CDR1 SQVTM and CDR2 ANQGSEA. The CDR3 extends over 13 amino acids. The ends lost 5 bases at V and 6 bases at J; junction bases unmatched: 5.

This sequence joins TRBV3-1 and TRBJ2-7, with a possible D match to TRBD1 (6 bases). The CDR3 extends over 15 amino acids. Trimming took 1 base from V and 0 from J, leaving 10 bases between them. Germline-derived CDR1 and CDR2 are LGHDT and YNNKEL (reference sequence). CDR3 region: CASSQGQAASYEQYF. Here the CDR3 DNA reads TGTGCCAGCAGCCAAGGACAGGCCGCCTCCTACGAGCAGTACTTC.

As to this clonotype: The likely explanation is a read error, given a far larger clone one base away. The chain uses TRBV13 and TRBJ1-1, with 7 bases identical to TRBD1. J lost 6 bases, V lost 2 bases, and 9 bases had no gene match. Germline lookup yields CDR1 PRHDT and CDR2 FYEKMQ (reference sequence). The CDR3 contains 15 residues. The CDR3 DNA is TGTGCCAGCAGCTTACTACAGGGGCGGTACCCTGAAGCTTTCTTT. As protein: CASSLLQGRYPEAFF.